What follows is one T cell receptor (beta chain) and its context. This CDR3 has 16 amino acids. Germline values: CDR1 LGHNA, CDR2 YNFKEQ. Trimming cost V 4 bases and J 7 bases; bases outside gene matches: 14. The data derive from a study of technical replicates of blood from several donors. This table comes from immunoSEQ multiplex PCR, and its TCRdb copy is limited to in-frame clones, with some not included. Counted here are some 70,000 clones, approximately 97% occurring once; the ten biggest clones make up 0.25% to 0.3%. The receptor was derived from a human donor in good health. This chain links TRBV4-2 with TRBJ2-7; 9 positions agree with TRBD2. The sample consisted of T cells isolated from PBMCs. The CDR3 coding sequence is TGTGCCAGCAGCCCGGGTGGGCGGGAGGGGAGGTGGGAGCAGTACTTC. Protein: CASSPGGREGRWEQYF.